The 30 T cell receptor beta chains reported below all come from one sample, sequenced in a study of PD-1 blockade in classical Hodgkin lymphoma. No patient escaped relapse after autologous stem cell transplantation, and brentuximab vedotin exposure varied. Some clones are missing from TCRdb's copy, which holds only in-frame ones; the method was immunoSEQ multiplex PCR. This table holds around 40,000 clones, around 78% found once. Here the sequenced sample was peripheral blood mononuclear cells (PBMCs), taken at baseline. The receptors were gathered from a human donor with classical Hodgkin lymphoma.

J is TRBJ2-1 and V is TRBV11-2; 10 bases are a match to TRBD1. This CDR3 is 15 amino acids long. V shed 2 bases, J shed 3 bases, and the junction held 1 base outside the gene matches. In germline, CDR1 is SGHAT, CDR2 FQNNGV. The CDR3 DNA sequence: TGTGCCAGCAGCTTACGGGACAGGGGCTACAATGAGCAGTTCTTC. It specifies CASSLRDRGYNEQFF.

This clone was seen only once. The chain combines TRBV2 with TRBJ2-5; 10 nucleotides align to TRBD1. CDR1 SNHLY and CDR2 FYNNEI come from the germline V gene. The CDR3 contains 22 residues. Trimming took 5 bases from V and 4 from J; bases not matched to a gene: 28. CDR3 residues: CASSLVLHEHEPGQGTTETQYF. In nucleotides, the CDR3 is TGTGCCAGCAGTTTGGTTTTGCACGAACATGAGCCGGGACAGGGGACAACAGAGACCCAGTACTTC.

This chain links TRBV9 with TRBJ2-2, with D possibly being TRBD1 (6 bases). Germline lookup yields CDR1 SGDLS and CDR2 YYNGEE. The CDR3 length is 16 residues. Trimming stripped 0 bases from V and 0 bases from J, with 9 bases between. CDR3 sequence: CASSVVGGTNTGELFF. The CDR3 nucleotides read TGTGCCAGCAGCGTAGTAGGGGGAACGAACACCGGGGAGCTGTTTTTT.

V is TRBV5-5 and J is TRBJ1-6; D not certain. Per germline, CDR1 SGHKS and CDR2 YYEKEE (reference sequence). V lost 0 bases to trimming and J lost 9 bases, with 10 bases between them. The CDR3 has 14 amino acids. The CDR3 bases are TGTGCCAGCAGCTTGGATAGTTTCTCTTCACCCCTCCACTTT. This translates into CASSLDSFSSPLHF.

This chain links TRBV7-2 with TRBJ2-3; no clear D. The CDR3 contains 14 residues. Germline lookup yields CDR1 SGHTA and CDR2 FQGNSA. V lost 2 bases to trimming and J lost 2 bases, with 8 bases between them. DNA of the CDR3: TGTGCCAGCAGCTTATACGGACCCACAGATACGCAGTATTTT. Translated: CASSLYGPTDTQYF.

The chain recombines TRBV18 with TRBJ2-7; D may be TRBD1 (6 bases). Germline V gene sequence: CDR1 KGHSH, CDR2 LQKENI. V was cut by 6 bases and J by 0 bases, with 15 bases left in between. The CDR3 runs to 15 residues. The CDR3, as DNA: TGTGCCAGCTCTTCAGGGGAAGGCCTCTCCTACGAGCAGTACTTC. It codes for CASSSGEGLSYEQYF.

This sequence joins TRBV4-1 and TRBJ2-2; D may be TRBD1 (5 bases). CDR3 length equals 14 residues. Germline assignment: CDR1 MGHRA and CDR2 YSYEKL. With 1 base removed from V and 7 bases from J, the gap between germline ends came to 10 bases. The CDR3 nucleotides are TGCGCCAGCAGCCAAGTAGGGGTTGACGGGGAGCTGTTTTTT. Protein: CASSQVGVDGELFF.

This chain links TRBV4-1 with TRBJ2-7; 13 nucleotides align to TRBD2. V dropped 4 bases and J dropped 5; count of bases not matched to a gene: 8. The germline V gene has CDR1 MGHRA and CDR2 YSYEKL. The CDR3 length is 16 residues. For the CDR3, the DNA is TGCGCCAGCAGCCCCCTAGATGGGACTAGCGGGGACGAGCAGTACTTC. It yields the protein CASSPLDGTSGDEQYF.

The chain links TRBV18 to TRBJ2-7, with TRBD1 identical over 9 bases. Trimming cost V 4 bases and J 1 base; bases outside gene matches: 5. Germline-derived CDR1 and CDR2 are KGHSH and LQKENI. The CDR3 is made up of 15 amino acids. CDR3 nucleotides: TGTGCCAGCTCACTTACCGGGACAGGGTCCTACGAGCAGTACTTC. Translated, it gives CASSLTGTGSYEQYF.

The chain is built from TRBV5-6 and TRBJ2-7, with TRBD2 matching over 9 bases. Germline CDR1 and CDR2: SGHDT and YYEEEE. The CDR3 totals 17 residues. J gave up 0 bases and V 4 bases, and 11 bases lay outside the gene matches. The CDR3 bases are TGTGCCAGCAGCCTCCTACTAAGCGGGGGGAGCTCCTACGAGCAGTACTTC. Protein: CASSLLLSGGSSYEQYF.

The chain's CDR3 is CASSLGTGAGYTF. In DNA, the CDR3 is TGTGCCAGCAGCTTGGGGACAGGGGCTGGCTACACCTTC. The V and J genes are TRBV11-2 and TRBJ1-2; 10 nucleotides match TRBD1. The V segment lost 3 bases and the J segment 7 bases; nucleotides outside the gene matches: 2. This CDR3 has 13 residues. Germline V gene data show CDR1 as SGHAT and CDR2 as FQNNGV.

The chain has TRBV18 and TRBJ2-1; TRBD1 might be the D (5 bases). This CDR3 comprises 11 residues. V lost 3 bases and J 10 bases, leaving 7 bases between the germline ends. Germline V lookup: CDR1 KGHSH, CDR2 LQKENI. CDR3 loop: CASSPGHEQFF. DNA of the CDR3: TGTGCCAGCTCACCTGGACACGAGCAGTTCTTC.

This chain connects TRBV11-2 to TRBJ2-3; tentatively, D is TRBD1 or TRBD2 (5 bases each). This CDR3 comprises 14 residues. V lost 3 bases to trimming and J lost 5 bases, with 12 bases between them. Germline V gives CDR1 SGHAT, CDR2 FQNNGV. The CDR3 reads CASSLGRFQDTQYF. CDR3 bases: TGTGCCAGCAGCTTGGGACGGTTCCAAGATACGCAGTATTTT.

The gene calls are TRBV5-6 and TRBJ2-1; TRBD2 matches 9 bases. After removal of 4 bases from V and 7 bases from J, the junction contained 12 bases not matched to a gene. Looked up from germline, CDR1 is SGHDT and CDR2 is YYEEEE. The CDR3 contains 16 residues. The CDR3 region is CASSGRIAGAGNEQFF. In DNA form, the CDR3 reads TGTGCCAGCAGCGGGAGGATAGCGGGGGCCGGTAATGAGCAGTTCTTC.

The chain uses TRBV18 and TRBJ2-5, with TRBD1 as a possible D gene (5 bases). The CDR3 contains 15 residues. Germline-derived CDR1 and CDR2 are KGHSH and LQKENI. V shed 0 bases and J shed 3 bases, with 11 bases lying between them. DNA of the CDR3: TGTGCCAGCTCACCACCGGAAGGGGTAGAAGAGACCCAGTACTTC. This sequence encodes CASSPPEGVEETQYF.

The genes are TRBV10-1 and TRBJ2-1; D might be TRBD2 (6 bases). The CDR3 extends over 12 amino acids. V lost 2 bases, J lost 9 bases, and 8 bases lay in between. The V gene's germline CDR1 is WNHNN and CDR2 SYGVQD (reference sequence). CDR3 sequence reads: CASSELGGEQFF. CDR3 bases: TGCGCCAGCAGTGAGCTGGGGGGTGAGCAGTTCTTC.

The rearrangement links TRBV14 to TRBJ1-2; no firm D call. CDR1 and CDR2 (germline): SGHDN, FVKESK. Trimming shortened V by 0 bases and J by 7 bases, and 9 bases separated the two germline ends. The length of the CDR3 is 13 residues. CDR3 nucleotide sequence: TGTGCCAGCAGCCAAGAAAGGGTGGGTGGCTACACCTTC. Translating gives CASSQERVGGYTF. Full variable domain (remainder filled in from reference TRBV14 and TRBJ1-2): EAGVTQFPSHSVIEKGQTVTLRCDPISGHDNLYWYRRVMGKEIKFLLHFVKESKQDESGMPNNRFLAERTGGTYSTLKVQPAELEDSGVYFCASSQERVGGYTFGSGTRLTVV.

Only one count was recorded for this clone. V is TRBV29-1 and J is TRBJ2-3, with 7 nucleotides matching TRBD2. Trimming removed 4 bases from V and 0 bases from J; junction bases left unmatched: 10. This CDR3 spans 16 amino acids. Germline values: CDR1 SQVTM, CDR2 ANQGSEA. CDR3 bases: TGCAGCGTTGCTGGGGCTAGCGGAATTAGCACAGATACGCAGTATTTT. This sequence encodes CSVAGASGISTDTQYF.

V and J are TRBV2 and TRBJ2-5; no reliable D call. Germline CDR1 reads SNHLY; CDR2 reads FYNNEI. Trimming stripped 1 base from V and 1 base from J, with 4 bases between. The CDR3 consists of 13 residues. The CDR3, as DNA: TGTGCCAGCAGTGAAGACGGCCAAGAGACCCAGTACTTC. Its translation: CASSEDGQETQYF. The full variable domain, in which reference TRBV2 and TRBJ2-5 provide the parts outside the CDR3, is EPEVTQTPSHQVTQMGQEVILRCVPISNHLYFYWYRQILGQKVEFLVSFYNNEISEKSEIFDDQFSVERPDGSNFTLKIRSTKLEDSAMYFCASSEDGQETQYFGPGTRLLVL.

CDR3 nucleotide sequence: TGCGCCAGCAGCTTGGGGCCAGGGGTTCAGTACGAGCAGTACTTC. Amino acids: CASSLGPGVQYEQYF. The J gene is TRBJ2-7, the V gene TRBV5-1, with D maybe TRBD1 (6 bases). Germline V gives CDR1 SGHRS, CDR2 YFSETQ. The CDR3 is 15 amino acids. V shed 0 bases and J shed 4 bases, with 14 bases lying between them. Full variable domain (outside the CDR3, taken from reference TRBV5-1 and TRBJ2-7): KAGVTQTPRYLIKTRGQQVTLSCSPISGHRSVSWYQQTPGQGLQFLFEYFSETQRNKGNFPGRFSGRQFSNSRSEMNVSTLELGDSALYLCASSLGPGVQYEQYFGPGTRLTVT.

As concerns this clone: Germline is not matched at one junction end, which may reflect a read error. The chain joins TRBV7-2 to TRBJ2-7; 9 bases fit TRBD1. CDR3 length equals 14 residues. Germline lookup yields CDR1 SGHTA and CDR2 FQGNSA. The CDR3 DNA follows: TGTGCCAGCAGCTTAGACGGCGCGAACAGGGGGCTAACATTC. It specifies CASSLDGANRGLTF.

The gene calls are TRBV6-1 and TRBJ2-7; D unclear. Per germline, CDR1 MNHNS and CDR2 SASEGT. This CDR3 comprises 12 residues. The V end lost 7 bases, the J end lost 2 bases, and 9 bases lay between the germline ends. CDR3 in amino acids: CASTDLAYEQYF. In nucleotides, the CDR3 is TGTGCCAGCACTGACTTAGCCTACGAGCAGTACTTC.

The chain uses TRBV7-9 and TRBJ1-1; D is unresolved. Trimming pared 5 bases from V and 8 bases from J, leaving 12 bases between. The CDR3 consists of 12 residues. Germline V gives CDR1 SEHNR, CDR2 FQNEAQ (reference sequence). CDR3 coding DNA: TGTGCCAGCAGCCCACCTTGGGCAGAAGCTTTCTTT. Encoded protein: CASSPPWAEAFF.

The rearrangement links TRBV25-1 to TRBJ1-2, with 8 nucleotides matching TRBD1. The V gene's germline CDR1 is MGHDK and CDR2 SYGVNS. This CDR3 is 14 amino acids long. V shed 3 bases and J 7 bases; nucleotides not matched to a gene: 7. The CDR3 nucleotides read TGTGCCAGCAGTGACCCGGGACAGGAAGGTGGCTACACCTTC. Translating gives CASSDPGQEGGYTF.

The chain joins TRBV6-5 to TRBJ2-4; possible D gene TRBD2, 6 bases. CDR1 and CDR2 from the germline V gene are MNHEY and SVGAGI. The V end was cut by 7 bases, the J end by 0 bases, with 13 bases between. CDR3 length: 15 amino acids. The CDR3 nucleotides are TGTGCCAGCATGAACCCCGGGGGAGCCAAAAACATTCAGTACTTC. This translates into CASMNPGGAKNIQYF.

The chain uses TRBV15 and TRBJ1-2, with a weak D call TRBD1 (6 bases). Germline V CDR1 and CDR2: LNHNV, YYDKDF (reference sequence). The CDR3 is 16 amino acids. V was clipped by 1 base and J by 4 bases, with 16 bases between them. The CDR3 is CATSRANLDSSYGYTF. The CDR3 nucleotides are TGTGCCACCAGCAGAGCGAATCTGGACAGTTCCTATGGCTACACCTTC.

V is TRBV6-5 and J is TRBJ2-1, with D possibly TRBD2 on 6 matching bases. Trimming removed 7 bases from V and 4 bases from J, with 11 bases in between. Germline CDR1 is MNHEY and CDR2 is SVGAGI. CDR3 size: 13 residues. The CDR3 loop is CASKAGAYNEQFF. CDR3 nucleotides: TGTGCCAGCAAAGCGGGTGCATACAATGAGCAGTTCTTC.

The rearrangement links TRBV29-1 to TRBJ2-5, with 9 bases lining up with TRBD1. J lost 0 bases, V lost 5 bases, and 16 bases had no gene match. Germline-derived CDR1 and CDR2 are SQVTM and ANQGSEA. The CDR3 is 18 amino acids. CDR3 nucleotides: TGCAGCGTTAACCTCGACAGGGGGACCTTCCCGGACCAAGAGACCCAGTACTTC. Its protein product is CSVNLDRGTFPDQETQYF.

This chain connects TRBV5-5 to TRBJ1-2; 8 nucleotides agree with TRBD1. The CDR3 runs 15 residues. The V gene end was trimmed by 0 bases and the J gene end by 7 bases; junction bases not matched to a gene: 8. Germline V gene lookup returns CDR1 SGHKS and CDR2 YYEKEE (reference sequence). As DNA, the CDR3 is TGTGCCAGCAGCTTGGCCCCTGTTCAGGGGGCTGGCTACACCTTC. It encodes CASSLAPVQGAGYTF.

This clone was recorded a few times. CDR3 amino acids: CSASAGTEQYF. CDR3 coding DNA: TGCAGTGCTAGTGCGGGGACCGAGCAGTACTTC. The V and J genes are TRBV20-1 and TRBJ2-7, with a weak D call TRBD2 (6 bases). V was cut by 3 bases and J by 6 bases, with 9 bases left in between. Looked up from germline, CDR1 is DFQATT and CDR2 is SNEGSKA (reference sequence). The CDR3 has 11 residues.